Presented here are 8 T cell receptor beta chains from one specimen sequenced in a study of T cell repertoires in cytomegalovirus infection. What these receptors recognize is not known. TCRdb itself ran the reads through MiXCR, one entry per CDR3 protein. The sample contains approximately 1,000,000 distinct CDR3 sequences, around 32% of which appear only once. The sample here was cultured CD8+ T cells from PBMCs, taken from culture after CMV antigen stimulation. The source is a human donor in good health (CMV status not recorded). Some clones in this sample may be carry-over from other donors' samples.

This clonotype was detected many times. The V and J genes are TRBV7-6 and TRBJ2-7; either TRBD1 or TRBD2 may supply D (5 bases each). Trimming left V 5 bases short and J 5 bases short, with 19 bases between. This CDR3 has 15 residues. Germline V gene data show CDR1 as SGHVS and CDR2 as FNYEAQ. CDR3 sequence reads: CASSGPSLGTDEQYF. The CDR3 nucleotides read TGTGCCAGCAGCGGGCCTAGTTTAGGGACCGACGAGCAGTACTTC.

This clonotype was detected many times. J is TRBJ2-7 and V is TRBV6-1; D tentatively reads TRBD1 or TRBD2 (5 bases each). The CDR3 runs to 14 residues. Germline V lookup: CDR1 MNHNS, CDR2 SASEGT. The ends were cut back, 0 bases at V and 3 bases at J, with 9 bases in the middle. The CDR3 spells CASSEAGTFYEQYF. CDR3 bases: TGTGCCAGCAGTGAAGCTGGGACGTTCTACGAGCAGTACTTC.

The gene calls are TRBV6-5 and TRBJ1-4, with unresolved D. The ends were cut back, 2 bases at V and 3 bases at J, with 16 bases in the middle. The CDR3 runs to 17 residues. CDR1 MNHEY and CDR2 SVGAGI come from the germline V gene. The CDR3 here is CASSYGPTWIANEKLFF. CDR3 nucleotide sequence: TGTGCCAGCAGTTACGGTCCCACCTGGATTGCTAATGAAAAACTGTTTTTT.

The V and J genes are TRBV7-9 and TRBJ2-7, with TRBD1 matching 7 bases. This CDR3 region has 15 residues. Looked up from germline, CDR1 is SEHNR and CDR2 is FQNEAQ (reference sequence). The ends lost 2 bases at V and 4 bases at J; junction bases unmatched: 8. The CDR3 loop is CASSLSWDRQYEQYF. The CDR3 DNA follows: TGTGCCAGCAGCTTAAGTTGGGACAGACAATACGAGCAGTACTTC.

This clonotype was picked up a small number of times. The chain uses TRBV14 and TRBJ1-1; TRBD1 is a possible D gene (6 bases). The CDR3 has 14 residues. Trimming removed 0 bases at V and 4 bases at J, with 9 bases between. The germline gives CDR1 SGHDN, CDR2 FVKESK. Here the CDR3 reads CASSQDRGFTEAFF. CDR3 nucleotide sequence: TGTGCCAGCAGCCAAGATAGGGGGTTCACTGAAGCTTTCTTT.

This clonotype was detected a few times. This sequence joins TRBV10-3 and TRBJ2-3; 13 bases are a match to TRBD2. V shed 6 bases and J 6 bases; nucleotides not matched to a gene: 9. Germline CDR1 reads ENHRY; CDR2 reads SYGVKD. This CDR3 has 16 residues. The CDR3 protein is CAIRGGLAGEGDTQYF. For the CDR3, the DNA is TGTGCCATCAGGGGTGGACTAGCGGGGGAAGGTGATACGCAGTATTTT.

This clonotype was recorded a few times. The chain links TRBV4-1 to TRBJ2-3; no reliable D call. There are 14 residues in the CDR3. CDR1 and CDR2 (germline): MGHRA, YSYEKL. V was trimmed by 2 bases and J by 1 base, leaving 7 bases between them. Here the CDR3 reads CASSQQGGTDTQYF. The CDR3 bases are TGCGCCAGCAGCCAACAAGGAGGCACAGATACGCAGTATTTT.

This clonotype has at least ten counts. V gene TRBV12-5 combines with J gene TRBJ2-1, with D perhaps assigned TRBD1 or TRBD2 (5 bases each). The CDR3 has 15 residues. Between the trimmed V and J ends, which lost 5 bases and 7 bases, there was a span of 18 bases. Germline CDR1 and CDR2: LGHNT and FRNRAP. The CDR3 reads CASGINWDEKNEQFF. In DNA, the CDR3 is TGTGCTAGTGGTATAAATTGGGACGAAAAAAATGAGCAGTTCTTC.